The clone carrying this T cell receptor (beta chain) was detected only a few times. This record comes from a study of blood T cell repertoires in COVID-19. CDR3 size: 18 residues. Trimming took 4 bases from V and 2 from J; bases not matched to a gene: 12. Per the germline V gene, CDR1 is SGHKS and CDR2 is YYEKEE (reference sequence). Here immunoSEQ multiplex PCR was the method, and the copy in TCRdb shows in-frame clones only, minus some. The repertoire holds about 140,000 clones, with roughly 85% as singletons. Sequenced sample: peripheral blood. The sequence was obtained from a man between 50 and 59 years old with acute or convalescent COVID-19. This sequence joins TRBV5-5 and TRBJ1-5; TRBD1 agrees at 10 bases. Written as DNA, the CDR3 is TGTGCCAGCAGCGCCTCTCCCGGGACAGGGGTAGGCAATCAGCCCCAGCATTTT. Its translation: CASSASPGTGVGNQPQHF.